The following is a T cell receptor (beta chain) sequence with its context. The data are from a study of cytomegalovirus exposure and HLA in healthy donors. The assay was immunoSEQ multiplex PCR, and TCRdb's table has in-frame clones only and misses some. The sample lists under 200,000 clones, around 92% occurring once. CDR1 and CDR2 from the germline V gene are MNHNY and SVGAGI (reference sequence). The length of the CDR3 is 15 residues. V shed 0 bases and J shed 7 bases, with 15 bases lying between them. This TCR was sampled from a man aged 18 to 29 in good health and CMV-seropositive. The rearrangement uses TRBV6-6 and TRBJ1-1, with D maybe TRBD1 (5 bases). The sample taken for sequencing was PBMCs. CDR3 region: CASSYSRGGADEAFF. In nucleotides, the CDR3 is TGTGCCAGCAGTTACTCGAGGGGAGGGGCAGATGAAGCTTTCTTT.